This T cell receptor (beta chain) was recovered during a study of cytomegalovirus exposure and HLA in healthy donors. In the PCR, 60 Vbeta and 13 Jbeta primers were used. The table came from immunoSEQ multiplex PCR; TCRdb's copy has only in-frame clones and leaves some out. The sample has about 72,000 clones, roughly four fifths seen once. V lost 6 bases to trimming and J lost 2 bases, with 14 bases between them. This CDR3 contains 14 residues. Germline values: CDR1 MNHEY, CDR2 SMNVEV (reference sequence). The TCR was taken from a man aged 18 to 35 in good health and CMV-seronegative. The chain couples TRBV27 to TRBJ2-7; weak D call: TRBD1 (5 bases). Sequencing was performed on PBMCs. The CDR3 spells CASRPQGPTYEQYF. The CDR3, as DNA: TGTGCCAGCAGACCCCAGGGCCCCACCTACGAGCAGTACTTC.